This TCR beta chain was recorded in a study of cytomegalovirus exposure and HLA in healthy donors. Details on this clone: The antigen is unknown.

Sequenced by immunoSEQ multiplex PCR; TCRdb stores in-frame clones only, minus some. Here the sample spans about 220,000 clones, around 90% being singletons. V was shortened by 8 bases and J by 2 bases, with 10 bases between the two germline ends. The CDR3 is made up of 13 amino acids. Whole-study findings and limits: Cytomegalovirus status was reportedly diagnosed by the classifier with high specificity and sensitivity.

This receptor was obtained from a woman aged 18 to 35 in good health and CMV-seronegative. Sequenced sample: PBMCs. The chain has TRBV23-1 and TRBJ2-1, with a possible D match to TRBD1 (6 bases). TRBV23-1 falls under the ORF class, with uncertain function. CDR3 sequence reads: CASPAGAYNEQFF. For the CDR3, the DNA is TGCGCCAGCCCGGCAGGGGCCTACAATGAGCAGTTCTTC.